This entry is about one T cell receptor (beta chain). Its specificity is not known. Method: immunoSEQ multiplex PCR; TCRdb's copy keeps in-frame clones and lacks some. The profile covers tens of thousands of clones, with approximately 75% appearing a single time and 5% to 6% taken by the ten largest. These data belong to a study of a mutant IDH1 vaccine in newly diagnosed glioma. As for time point: week 47, end of study. It was 300 ug of mutant IDH1 20-mer peptide that made up each vaccine dose, given with topical imiquimod. Looked up from germline, CDR1 is MRHNA and CDR2 is SNTAGT. Trimming took 0 bases from V and 10 from J, leaving 16 bases between them. The CDR3 consists of 14 residues.

The input for sequencing was PBMCs, taken from a glioma patient whose treatment included an IDH1 peptide vaccine. The V gene is TRBV6-4, the J gene TRBJ2-7; the D gene is possibly TRBD2 (7 bases). This receptor was identified in a man aged 50 or older with glioma. The CDR3 DNA reads TGTGCCAGCAGTGACTCGTCGGCGGGGGCCACCCAGTACTTC. Translation gives CASSDSSAGATQYF.